This T cell receptor beta chain was sequenced in a study of cytomegalovirus exposure and HLA in healthy donors (dated by TCRdb to the late 2010s). Regarding the research as a whole: An earlier analysis of about 560 of the donors reported roughly 300 Gb of sequence data and 90 million to 120 million unique TCR beta sequences obtained from around 170 million T cells. To predict cytomegalovirus infection status, the study brought together high-throughput TCR immunosequencing, statistical association of individual TCRs with disease status, and machine learning. Because of strong linkage in the cohort, roughly five DR-DQ haplotypes were treated as single units for association and clustering. Donor age, sex, ethnicity and CMV serostatus were compiled alongside the repertoire data. An early release covering about 600 HLA-typed donors comprised 250 to 350 gigabases of sequencing data and approximately 85 million unique TCR sequences. A separate validation cohort of roughly 130 different subjects was used in addition to the 666-subject first cohort. Using immunosequencing, the study profiled T cell repertoires from fewer than 850 subjects and related those repertoires to cytomegalovirus serostatus. Class I and class II HLA loci were covered by the typing at four-digit resolution. On average, about 240,000 unique TCR beta nucleotide sequences were sequenced per donor among a few hundred genotyped donors of the cohort, with about 17% of those sequences being non-productive. An earlier analysis of 500 to 650 of the donors applied high-throughput TCR beta sequencing to assess whether each TCR beta V gene segment acted as functional or pseudogenic. Every discovery cohort repertoire had been produced on one sequencing platform. Of the roughly 400 genotyped donors, approximately 83% fell in the genetic ancestry cluster associated with self-reported Caucasian donors. The aim of the study was to test whether cataloging public T cell receptors could identify signatures of past pathogen exposure. Typing coverage varied by locus: about 620-630 donors for A, B, C, DRB1 and DQB1; roughly 500 for DQA1; over 600 for DPA1; 450 to 480 for DPB1. Rather than drawing on any new phenotypic data, the later analysis identified candidate immune exposures from TCR beta sequences and the way those sequences occurred across donors. In a later analysis, previously published TCR beta repertoires from several hundred donors were re-analyzed and high-resolution HLA genotyping was added so that TCR occurrence patterns could be studied. A later genetic analysis used genome-wide SNP genotypes for about 65% of the 666 donors, treating that subset as a discovery cohort.

The library was obtained by the immunoSEQ multiplex PCR assay. For the multiplex PCR, a mixture combining 60 forward primers for TCR Vbeta segments and 13 reverse primers for TCR Jbeta segments was used. Amplification of the CDR3 region of rearranged TCR beta genes was performed with a multiplex PCR assay on genomic DNA. Amplified TCR beta libraries were sequenced as 87-base-pair reads on the Illumina HiSeq System. The study's processing was this. A later analysis counted about 76 million unique TCR beta chains across the 550 to 700 repertoires, and some 11 million of these chains were shared by at least two donors. Raw reads were error-corrected and collapsed into unique sequences with a nearest-neighbor algorithm that merged closely related sequences to remove PCR and sequencing errors. To assign V, D and J gene segments, CDR3 sequences were aligned to IMGT reference sequences. For a sequence to be retained, a match of at least six nucleotides was required to both a V gene segment and a J gene segment. A rearrangement counted as productive if the CDR3 had no stop codons and remained in frame with V and J, and every other rearrangement counted as non-productive. Following IMGT convention, CDR3 was defined as the stretch from the second conserved V-encoded cysteine up to the conserved J-encoded phenylalanine. In an earlier analysis of around 570 of the donors, sequences lacking an unambiguous match to a single V gene segment were excluded. In an earlier analysis of some 590 of the donors, V segments were called functional above 56.7% productive rearrangements and were called segregating when the between-donor standard deviation exceeded 5%. To diagnose cytomegalovirus status from the catalog of TCR beta chain sequences, a statistical classification framework was built. A later analysis assigned V and J genes by comparing TCR nucleotide sequences with IMGT/GENE-DB human TR gene sequences. Using the TCRdist pipeline, a later analysis assigned CDR3 sequences along with most-parsimonious VDJ recombination scenarios. A later analysis defined each TCR beta chain by its CDR3 amino acid sequence plus V-gene family, and excluded reads lacking a unique V-gene family. A later analysis removed 592 highly shared, low-generation-probability nucleotide sequences to deal with suspected cross-contamination and a sequencing artifact. A later analysis calculated a clonal expansion index for each public chain from normalized within-repertoire ranks of inferred template counts. In a later analysis, generation probabilities were computed using a VDJ recombination model fitted to out-of-frame rearrangements, and the results were checked against IGoR. A later analysis scored TCR-TCR, TCR-HLA and TCR-CMV co-occurrence with hypergeometric tests, applying a repertoire-size bias correction to TCR pairs. A later analysis estimated false discovery rates by permuting HLA or CMV assignments 20 times. In a later analysis, co-occurring TCRs were grouped using DBSCAN, with TCRdist sequence similarity added in when clustering inside HLA-allele-positive subsets. Repertoires with fewer than 30,000 or more than 120,000 public chains, plus five repertoires with anomalous nucleotide sharing, were excluded from co-occurrence clustering. TCRdb holds this immuneACCESS table with in-frame rearrangements only. Some clones are missing; in checked studies, unresolved V genes explain under half, and the rest has no known cause. The DNA was the basis for D and trimming; V, J and clone size are from that table. This sample gives some 170,000 clones in total; around 86% of them show up just once. The top ten constitute approximately 4% of the sample.

Study-level results and caveats: Across donors, most TCR sequences were observed very rarely, whereas some public TCRs were present in many individuals. The classifier was reported to diagnose cytomegalovirus status with high specificity and sensitivity in both the original and validation cohorts. A later analysis found that HLA-associated TCR beta chains were more clonally expanded and had lower generation probabilities than equally common non-associated chains. Immune exposure information for the cohort was limited to CMV serostatus. A later genetic analysis reported fewer N-insertions in productive TCRs among donors in an Asian-associated ancestry cluster than the 666-donor mean. A cluster of highly shared sequence variants was judged likely to represent a technical artifact of the sequencing pipeline. Because the 87-base-pair reads could not distinguish some IMGT-functional V segments, including TRBV6-2 and TRBV6-3, those segments were excluded. Broadly in line with IMGT annotations, most TCR beta V segments showed up in productive rearrangements about 87% or about 30% of the time in an earlier analysis of a few hundred of the donors. In this cohort, only TCR beta chains were sequenced, and detectable features were limited by the absence of alpha or paired-chain data. A further reported finding was that TCR beta sequences accurately predicted the HLA-A and HLA-B alleles for most subjects in the first cohort. According to a later analysis, most CMV-associated TCR beta chains appeared to be HLA-restricted, and the HLA associations seemed to be driven largely by CMV exposure. An association between a missense DCLRE1C variant and V-gene and J-gene trimming of TCR beta chains was found in a later genetic analysis and replicated in an independent cohort. The earlier analysis of some 540 of the donors excluded over 15 rarely observed V segments, including chromosome 9 orphons, because counts were too low. In vitro tests confirmed that a few of the cytomegalovirus-associated TCR beta chains recognize cytomegalovirus antigens. The presence/absence analyses assumed that sequencing depth was roughly uniform across donors, and that assumption may not be true. When HLA alleles, especially DR and DQ, strongly co-occurred, TCR associations were difficult to assign to individual alleles. Correlated functional status among segregating V segments might reflect linkage disequilibrium, but an unknown experimental factor could not be ruled out. According to a later analysis, parvovirus B19, influenza, CMV and Epstein-Barr virus appeared linked to several top co-occurrence clusters. Because some donors lacked HLA typing at each locus, the association tests relied only on the typed subset. The authors suggested that the approach could potentially be extended to other disease states and immunological phenotypes. Specific HLA alleles were associated with more than 15,000 TCR beta sequences at a false discovery rate of 0.05 in a later analysis. A later analysis found that TCR association rates varied across HLA loci, with DRB1 alleles showing the most associated TCRs and HLA-C alleles the fewest. In the study, 150 to 200 TCR beta chains were listed as associated with cytomegalovirus.

The CDR3 runs 15 amino acids, cysteine and phenylalanine included. Only the CDR3 portion is preserved as DNA: 45 bases, with reading frame beginning at the first base. CDR1 MDHEN and CDR2 SYDVKM were looked up in the germline V gene. Trimming costs V 4 bases and J 3 bases, and their ends lie 12 bases apart. Regarding this clone: No antigen is known for it. The record has no base qualities; no much larger clone is one base away.

In total, 500 to 700 healthy bone marrow donors made up the cohort. All cohort members were sampled while nominally healthy, although unrecorded immune exposures were likely present. The donor tested CMV seropositive and was one of the 289 seropositive cohort members. Every donor gave a peripheral blood sample, and the peripheral blood mononuclear cells from that sample were used for TCR beta sequencing. The Qiagen DNeasy Blood Extraction Kit was used to extract genomic DNA from the blood cell samples. Sequenced: PBMCs. This clonotype was obtained from a man aged 45-65 years in good health and CMV-seropositive. The chain couples TRBV28 to TRBJ2-2; TRBD1 might be the D gene, on 6 matching bases. This receptor has the CDR3 CASSSPGAYTGELFF. The DNA sequence is TGTGCCAGCAGTTCCCCAGGGGCGTACACCGGGGAGCTGTTTTTT. Reference TRBV28 and TRBJ2-2 proteins supply the regions before and after the CDR3; the full variable domain is: DVKVTQSSRYLVKRTGEKVFLECVQDMDHENMFWYRQDPGLGLRLIYFSYDVKMKEKGDIPEGYSVSREKKERFSLILESASTNQTSMYLCASSSPGAYTGELFFGEGSRLTVL.